A single sample gave rise to the 24 T cell receptor beta chains below, sequenced in a study of cytomegalovirus exposure and HLA in healthy donors. It was with 60 Vbeta and 13 Jbeta primers that the PCR ran. Only in-frame clones appear in the TCRdb table, and some are missing; sequencing was by immunoSEQ multiplex PCR. The table shows 150,000 to 200,000 clones, with around four fifths occurring only once. Specimen: PBMCs. Source of these receptors: a man in his fifties in good health and CMV-seronegative.

V gene TRBV6-5 combines with J gene TRBJ1-2; D remains unclear. Germline lookup yields CDR1 MNHEY and CDR2 SVGAGI. V dropped 5 bases and J dropped 8 bases, with 15 bases sitting between them. The CDR3 has 13 amino acids. Here the CDR3 DNA reads TGTGCCAGCAGTCCCAGGAGGTGGGAGGGCTACACCTTC. Translation gives CASSPRRWEGYTF.

V is TRBV4-3 and J is TRBJ1-4; tentative D call: TRBD1 (6 bases). Germline V gene sequence: CDR1 LGHNA, CDR2 YSLEER. This CDR3 has 17 amino acids. The V end was cut by 3 bases, the J end by 0 bases, with 14 bases between. CDR3 residues: CASSHVQGSPTNEKLFF. Here the CDR3 DNA reads TGCGCCAGCAGCCATGTTCAGGGGTCTCCAACTAATGAAAAACTGTTTTTT.

This chain joins TRBV28 and TRBJ1-2, with TRBD1 identical over 9 bases. Germline CDR1 reads MDHEN; CDR2 reads SYDVKM. With 4 bases clipped from V and 6 bases from J, the junction kept 9 bases outside the gene matches. This CDR3 is 15 amino acids long. The DNA of the CDR3 is TGTGCCAGCAGTTCCCCGGGACAGGGAGGAAATGGCTACACCTTC. Its translation: CASSSPGQGGNGYTF.

This clone has just one count. The CDR3, as DNA: TGTGCCAGCAGCTTGTACAGGGACACTGAAGCTTTCTTT. It codes for CASSLYRDTEAFF. This chain uses TRBV7-2 with TRBJ1-1; maybe TRBD1 (6 bases). Germline CDR1 and CDR2: SGHTA and FQGNSA. The CDR3 sequence is 13 residues long. V gave up 3 bases and J gave up 3 bases, with 8 bases separating them. The whole variable domain, remainder taken from reference TRBV7-2 and TRBJ1-1, is GAGVSQSPSNKVTEKGKDVELRCDPISGHTALYWYRQSLGQGLEFLIYFQGNSAPDKSGLPSDRFSAERTGGSVSTLTIQRTQQEDSAVYLCASSLYRDTEAFFGQGTRLTVV.

The gene calls are TRBV6-6 and TRBJ1-4; D is undetermined. The CDR3 has 14 residues. Germline V gene lookup returns CDR1 MNHNY and CDR2 SVGAGI (reference sequence). Between the trimmed V and J ends, which lost 1 base and 3 bases, there was a span of 6 bases. In nucleotides, the CDR3 is TGTGCCAGCAGTTACTTTTCAGCTAATGAAAAACTGTTTTTT. Amino acid sequence: CASSYFSANEKLFF.

CDR3 residues: CASSLNRKPNYGYTF. The CDR3 DNA follows: TGTGCCAGCAGTTTAAACAGGAAGCCGAACTATGGCTACACCTTC. V gene TRBV6-1 combines with J gene TRBJ1-2; the D gene is possibly TRBD1 (5 bases). Trimming cost V 5 bases and J 2 bases, with 15 bases left between them. CDR1 is MNHNS and CDR2 is SASEGT in the germline V gene. The CDR3 sequence is 15 residues long.

This clone appeared a few times. V is TRBV14 and J is TRBJ2-2; tentatively, D is TRBD1 (5 bases). Germline V lookup: CDR1 SGHDN, CDR2 FVKESK. This CDR3 is 14 amino acids long. Trimming stripped 4 bases from V and 5 bases from J, with 11 bases between. As DNA, the CDR3 is TGTGCCAGCAGCCGTTTGGGGCAAACCGGGGAGCTGTTTTTT. Amino acid sequence: CASSRLGQTGELFF.

The chain recombines TRBV5-1 with TRBJ2-7; D call uncertain. The CDR3 is made up of 16 amino acids. Trimming took off 5 bases at V and 0 bases at J, with 18 bases between the two ends. Germline lookup yields CDR1 SGHRS and CDR2 YFSETQ. CDR3 loop: CASRPWYSTTSYEQYF. CDR3 DNA: TGCGCCAGCAGGCCCTGGTACAGTACCACCTCCTACGAGCAGTACTTC.

This chain uses TRBV4-1 with TRBJ2-2, with D tentatively TRBD2 (7 bases). Looked up from germline, CDR1 is MGHRA and CDR2 is YSYEKL. V was pared by 3 bases and J by 1 base, with 12 bases between. There are 16 residues in the CDR3. The CDR3 nucleotides are TGCGCCAGCAGCCATGGGGGGGGCAGGAACACCGGGGAGCTGTTTTTT. It translates to CASSHGGGRNTGELFF.

This chain connects TRBV7-9 to TRBJ2-3; D remains unclear. The CDR3 totals 14 residues. CDR1 and CDR2 from the germline V gene are SEHNR and FQNEAQ (reference sequence). V was pared by 3 bases and J by 1 base, with 8 bases between. The DNA for the CDR3 is TGTGCCAGCAGCTTTCTATTAGGCACAGATACGCAGTATTTT. It codes for CASSFLLGTDTQYF. Combining the CDR3 with reference TRBV7-9 and TRBJ2-3 gives the whole variable domain DTGVSQNPRHKITKRGQNVTFRCDPISEHNRLYWYRQTLGQGPEFLTYFQNEAQLEKSRLLSDRFSAERPKGSFSTLEIQRTEQGDSAMYLCASSFLLGTDTQYFGPGTRLTVL.

The V and J genes are TRBV29-1 and TRBJ2-5; 10 nucleotides line up with TRBD2. Germline V gene data show CDR1 as SQVTM and CDR2 as ANQGSEA. The CDR3 loop spans 13 amino acids. V gave up 7 bases and J gave up 5 bases; unmatched junction bases: 7. Here the CDR3 reads CSATGTSVETQYF. CDR3 DNA sequence: TGCAGCGCCACCGGGACTAGCGTGGAGACCCAGTACTTC.

This rearrangement joins TRBV19 to TRBJ1-5; 8 positions agree with TRBD1. The CDR3 totals 15 residues. V was pared by 7 bases and J by 3 bases, with 8 bases of the junction left unmatched. Germline loops: CDR1 LNHDA, CDR2 SQIVND (reference sequence). CDR3 amino acids: CASTIGDRYNQPQHF. CDR3 DNA sequence: TGTGCCAGTACTATTGGGGACAGGTACAATCAGCCCCAGCATTTT.

This clone was detected once. The chain uses TRBV7-9 and TRBJ2-1; the D gene is possibly TRBD2 (5 bases). The germline V gene has CDR1 SEHNR and CDR2 FQNEAQ (reference sequence). The CDR3 sequence is 14 residues long. V lost 8 bases, J lost 5 bases, and 16 bases lay in between. For the CDR3, the DNA is TGTGCCAGCCACCAAGGAGGTCCGAACAATGAGCAGTTCTTC. It codes for CASHQGGPNNEQFF.

The chain combines TRBV5-1 with TRBJ2-5; TRBD2 is a possible D gene (5 bases). This CDR3 is 15 amino acids long. Germline lookup yields CDR1 SGHRS and CDR2 YFSETQ. V was cut by 0 bases and J by 5 bases, with 14 bases left in between. Written as DNA, the CDR3 is TGCGCCAGCAGCTTGGCGTATGGGCGAGGGGAGACCCAGTACTTC. Protein product: CASSLAYGRGETQYF.

The CDR3: CASSSGTGGSGEQYF. In DNA, the CDR3 is TGTGCCAGCAGCTCCGGGACAGGGGGCTCGGGGGAGCAGTACTTC. J is TRBJ2-7 and V is TRBV5-5; 12 bases line up with TRBD1. The CDR3 length is 15 residues. Germline V gives CDR1 SGHKS, CDR2 YYEKEE (reference sequence). The J segment lost 7 bases and the V segment lost 3 bases, leaving 8 bases of the junction unmatched. Full variable domain (rest looked up from reference TRBV5-5 and TRBJ2-7): DAGVTQSPTHLIKTRGQQVTLRCSPISGHKSVSWYQQVLGQGPQFIFQYYEKEERGRGNFPDRFSARQFPNYSSELNVNALLLGDSALYLCASSSGTGGSGEQYFGPGTRLTVT.

The chain employs TRBV28 and TRBJ2-1; 8 bases align to TRBD2. Trimming took 6 bases from V and 4 from J; bases not matched to a gene: 8. The length of the CDR3 is 15 residues. In germline, CDR1 is MDHEN, CDR2 SYDVKM. The CDR3 nucleotides read TGTGCCAGCAGCGAGTATTCGGGAGGGTACAATGAGCAGTTCTTC. Amino acid sequence: CASSEYSGGYNEQFF.

This chain joins TRBV21-1 and TRBJ1-3; the table gives TRBD1 as D, unverified against the DNA. TRBV21-1 is listed as a pseudogene. The CDR3 is 14 residues long. DNA for the CDR3: TGTGCCTACAGGGTGACCAGCTCTGGAAACACCATATATTTT. Amino acids: CAYRVTSSGNTIYF.

In this sample, this clone turned up a few times. The same CDR3 arises from other DNA sequences in this sample as well. The chain links TRBV28 to TRBJ2-7, with D unclear. The CDR3 runs to 11 residues. V lost 4 bases and J lost 3, with 4 bases in between. Germline assignment: CDR1 MDHEN and CDR2 SYDVKM. CDR3 in DNA: TGTGCCAGCAGTTCGCGCTACGAGCAGTACTTC. It yields the protein CASSSRYEQYF.

This clone was seen only a few times. The rearrangement uses TRBV2 and TRBJ1-5; D not certain. This CDR3 has 13 amino acids. V lost 4 bases to trimming and J lost 4 bases, with 8 bases between them. In germline, CDR1 is SNHLY, CDR2 FYNNEI. In DNA form, the CDR3 reads TGTGCCAGCAGTGGGCGGTTAAATCAGCCCCAGCATTTT. Its protein product is CASSGRLNQPQHF.

Note on this clone: A junction end diverges from the germline sequence, so it may reflect a read error. Other DNA sequences from this sample encode an identical CDR3 as well. The rearrangement joins TRBV6-1 to TRBJ1-6; tentatively, D is TRBD1 (6 bases). The CDR3 is made up of 16 amino acids. The germline V gene has CDR1 MNHNS and CDR2 SASEGT. The CDR3 region has the DNA TGTGCCAGCAGTGAAGACAGGGCATCCTATAATTCCCCCCTCCACTTT. Its translation: CASSEDRASYNSPLHF.

This rearrangement joins TRBV27 to TRBJ2-7, with TRBD2 matching 10 bases. The CDR3 extends over 18 amino acids. After removal of 6 bases from V and 1 base from J, the junction contained 15 bases not matched to a gene. Germline V gene data show CDR1 as MNHEY and CDR2 as SMNVEV (reference sequence). In DNA, the CDR3 is TGTGCCAGCAGCCCCGAAGGCTTTAGCGGGAGGTTTTCCTACGAGCAGTACTTC. Translated, it gives CASSPEGFSGRFSYEQYF.

The CDR3 region has the DNA TGTGCCACCTCGCGGGGGACTGAAGCTTTCTTT. Protein: CATSRGTEAFF. The rearrangement joins TRBV7-9 to TRBJ1-1; D might be TRBD1 (5 bases). Trimming removed 10 bases at V and 5 bases at J, with 11 bases between. CDR1 and CDR2 from the germline V gene are SEHNR and FQNEAQ (reference sequence). The CDR3 is 11 amino acids.

This clone was detected only a few times. The CDR3 spells CASSSTGGAGEKLFF. The CDR3 nucleotides read TGTGCCAGCAGTTCTACAGGGGGCGCGGGTGAAAAACTGTTTTTT. V is TRBV28 and J is TRBJ1-4; 9 bases align to TRBD1. CDR3 length: 15 amino acids. The V segment lost 4 bases and the J segment 7 bases; nucleotides outside the gene matches: 7. Germline values: CDR1 MDHEN, CDR2 SYDVKM.

This chain uses TRBV7-8 with TRBJ2-5; tentatively, D is TRBD2 (6 bases). With 2 bases removed from V and 1 base from J, the gap between germline ends came to 11 bases. The CDR3 covers 15 residues. Germline loops: CDR1 SGHVS, CDR2 FQNEAQ. This chain's CDR3 is CASSLRPGLQETQYF. CDR3 sequence (DNA): TGTGCCAGCAGCTTAAGGCCGGGACTCCAAGAGACCCAGTACTTC.